Given below is one T cell receptor beta chain in context. This specimen belongs to a study of blood T cell repertoires in COVID-19. Study-wide context: Samples of COVID-19 (acute and convalescent) were obtained from the United States, Italy and Spain. T cells, B-cell-depleted T cells, or PBMCs supplied cDNA or gDNA.

V dropped 2 bases and J dropped 4 bases, with 17 bases sitting between them. This CDR3 is built from 16 residues. CDR1 and CDR2 (germline): MNHEY, SVGAGI. In the original workflow: Amplification of reference gene primers was used by the study to estimate nucleated cell counts. Libraries were prepared by immunoSEQ multiplex PCR; TCRdb keeps only in-frame clonotypes and omits some of them. V and J calls and clone size are copied from that table; D and trimming were computed from the DNA. This sample has around 280,000 clones, with 70% to 90% found just once. The chain carries TRBV6-5 and TRBJ2-5; no clear D gene. The sequencing sample was made of peripheral blood. This TCR was sampled from a man aged 70 or older with acute or convalescent COVID-19. The CDR3 DNA reads TGTGCCAGCAGTTACGACGCCGCGGTGGGTCGAGAGACCCAGTACTTC. Translation: CASSYDAAVGRETQYF.